The entry that follows covers one T cell receptor beta chain sequence. Its specificity is not known. This entry comes from a study of radiotherapy plus CTLA-4 blockade in lung cancer. Findings and caveats of the study: Reported findings show early blood T cell clone dynamics, with interferon-beta, best predicted response.

The CDR3 spans 15 residues. The junction had 7 bases not matched to a gene; V was cut back by 4 bases and J by 8 bases. Looked up from germline, CDR1 is WNHNN and CDR2 is SYGVQD (reference sequence). Profiled with immunoSEQ multiplex PCR; TCRdb holds only in-frame clones, not every one. The sample shows 75,000 to 100,000 clones, about four fifths of them seen only once. The chain is built from TRBV10-1 and TRBJ2-1; 11 bases match TRBD2. This clonotype was sampled from a human donor with non-small cell lung cancer who had a partial response to radiotherapy plus ipilimumab. Some clones in this sample may be carry-over from other donors' samples. Here the sequenced sample was peripheral blood, taken from a patient treated with radiotherapy plus ipilimumab. CDR3 sequence (DNA): TGCGCCAGCAGTGTCCTAGCGGGGGGTGAGGATGAGCAGTTCTTC. This encodes CASSVLAGGEDEQFF.